A single T cell receptor (beta chain) is shown here with its context. The V and J ends lost 0 bases and 2 bases, in that order; junction bases with no gene match: 10. The CDR3 consists of 20 residues. Germline CDR1 and CDR2: SNHLY and FYNNEI. The data stem from a study of blood T cell repertoires in COVID-19. The authors' processing: Reference gene primers were amplified, and this amplification served to estimate nucleated cell counts. Generated by immunoSEQ multiplex PCR, the TCRdb table keeps only in-frame clones and is missing some. The V and J calls and clone size are taken from that table; D and trimming were inferred from the DNA. The table shows over 150,000 clones, with about nine tenths occurring only once.

Sequenced input: peripheral blood. This chain uses TRBV2 with TRBJ2-7, with 16 bases aligning to TRBD2. The origin of this receptor is a young man with acute or convalescent COVID-19. The CDR3 region has the DNA TGTGCCAGCAGTGAAGCGCTTCGTTTTGGGACTAGCGGGGGGGCCTACGAGCAGTACTTC. It is translated as CASSEALRFGTSGGAYEQYF.